This T cell receptor (beta chain) was sequenced for a study of cytomegalovirus exposure and HLA in healthy donors. Study outcomes and limitations: A later analysis found most CMV-associated TCR beta chains apparently HLA-restricted.

The table lists this clone with a count of one. Antigen unknown. The germline V and J ends were trimmed by 2 bases and 0 bases, with 15 bases remaining between them. CDR3 size: 17 residues. From germline, CDR1 is SGHTA and CDR2 FQGTGA. A multiplex PCR was run with 60 Vbeta primers and 13 Jbeta primers. Assay: immunoSEQ multiplex PCR; the TCRdb copy retains only in-frame clones and omits some. The sample yields around 92,000 clones, 60% to 85% seen once. The receptor was isolated from a man between 60 and 75 years old in good health and CMV-seropositive. The sequencing input was PBMCs. The gene calls are TRBV7-3 and TRBJ2-3; perhaps TRBD2 as D (6 bases). CDR3 region: CASSLPTSPFSTDTQYF. The CDR3 nucleotides are TGTGCCAGCAGCTTACCGACTAGTCCTTTTAGCACAGATACGCAGTATTTT.